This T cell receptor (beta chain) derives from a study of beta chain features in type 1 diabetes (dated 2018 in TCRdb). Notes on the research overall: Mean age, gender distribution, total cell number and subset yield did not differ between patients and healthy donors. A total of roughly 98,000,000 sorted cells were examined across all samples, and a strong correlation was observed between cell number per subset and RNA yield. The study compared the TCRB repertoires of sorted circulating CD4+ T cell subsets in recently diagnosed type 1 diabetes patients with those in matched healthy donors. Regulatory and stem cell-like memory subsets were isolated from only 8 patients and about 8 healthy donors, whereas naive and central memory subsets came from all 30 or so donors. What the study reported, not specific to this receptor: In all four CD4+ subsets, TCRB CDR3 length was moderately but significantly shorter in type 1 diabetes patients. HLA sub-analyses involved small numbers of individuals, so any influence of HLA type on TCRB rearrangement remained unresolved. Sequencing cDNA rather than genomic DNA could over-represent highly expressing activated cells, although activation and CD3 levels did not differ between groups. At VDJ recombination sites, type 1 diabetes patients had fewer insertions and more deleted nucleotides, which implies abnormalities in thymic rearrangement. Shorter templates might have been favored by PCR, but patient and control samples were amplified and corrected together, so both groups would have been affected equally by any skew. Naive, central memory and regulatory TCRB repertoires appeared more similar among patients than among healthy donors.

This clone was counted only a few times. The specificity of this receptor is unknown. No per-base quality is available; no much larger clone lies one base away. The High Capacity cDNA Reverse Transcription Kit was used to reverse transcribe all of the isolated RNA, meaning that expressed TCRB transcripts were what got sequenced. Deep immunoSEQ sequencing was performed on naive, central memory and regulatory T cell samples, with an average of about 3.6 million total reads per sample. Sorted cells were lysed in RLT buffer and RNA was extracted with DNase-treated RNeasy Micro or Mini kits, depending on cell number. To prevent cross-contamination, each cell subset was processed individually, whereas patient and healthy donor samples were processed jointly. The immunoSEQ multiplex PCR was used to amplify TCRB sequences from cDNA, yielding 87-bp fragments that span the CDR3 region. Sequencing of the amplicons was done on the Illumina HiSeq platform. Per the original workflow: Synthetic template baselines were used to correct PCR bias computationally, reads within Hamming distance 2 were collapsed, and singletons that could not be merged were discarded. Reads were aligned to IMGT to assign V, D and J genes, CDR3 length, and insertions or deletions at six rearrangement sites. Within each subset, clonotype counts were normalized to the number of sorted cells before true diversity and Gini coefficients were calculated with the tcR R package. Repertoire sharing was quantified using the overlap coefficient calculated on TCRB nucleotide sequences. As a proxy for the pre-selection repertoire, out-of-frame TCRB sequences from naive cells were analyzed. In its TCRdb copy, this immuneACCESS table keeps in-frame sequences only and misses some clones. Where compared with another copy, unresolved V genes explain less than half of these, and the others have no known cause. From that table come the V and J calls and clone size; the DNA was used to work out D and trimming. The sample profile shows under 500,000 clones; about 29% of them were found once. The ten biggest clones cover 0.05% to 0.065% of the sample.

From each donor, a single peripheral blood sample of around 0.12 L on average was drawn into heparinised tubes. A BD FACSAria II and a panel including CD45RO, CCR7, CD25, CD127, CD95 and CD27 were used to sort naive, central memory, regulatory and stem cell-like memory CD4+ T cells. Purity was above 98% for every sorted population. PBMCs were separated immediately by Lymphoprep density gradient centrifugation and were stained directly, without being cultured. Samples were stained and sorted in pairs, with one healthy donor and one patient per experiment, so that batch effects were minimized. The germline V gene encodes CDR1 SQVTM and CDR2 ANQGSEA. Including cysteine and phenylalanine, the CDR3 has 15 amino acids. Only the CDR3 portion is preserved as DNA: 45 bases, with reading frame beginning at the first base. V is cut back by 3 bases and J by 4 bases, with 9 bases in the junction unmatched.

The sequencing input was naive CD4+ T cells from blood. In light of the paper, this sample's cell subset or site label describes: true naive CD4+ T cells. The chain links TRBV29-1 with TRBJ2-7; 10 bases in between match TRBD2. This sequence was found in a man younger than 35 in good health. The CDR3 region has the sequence CSVDAASGRRYEQYF. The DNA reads TGCAGCGTTGACGCCGCTAGCGGGAGACGGTACGAGCAGTACTTC.